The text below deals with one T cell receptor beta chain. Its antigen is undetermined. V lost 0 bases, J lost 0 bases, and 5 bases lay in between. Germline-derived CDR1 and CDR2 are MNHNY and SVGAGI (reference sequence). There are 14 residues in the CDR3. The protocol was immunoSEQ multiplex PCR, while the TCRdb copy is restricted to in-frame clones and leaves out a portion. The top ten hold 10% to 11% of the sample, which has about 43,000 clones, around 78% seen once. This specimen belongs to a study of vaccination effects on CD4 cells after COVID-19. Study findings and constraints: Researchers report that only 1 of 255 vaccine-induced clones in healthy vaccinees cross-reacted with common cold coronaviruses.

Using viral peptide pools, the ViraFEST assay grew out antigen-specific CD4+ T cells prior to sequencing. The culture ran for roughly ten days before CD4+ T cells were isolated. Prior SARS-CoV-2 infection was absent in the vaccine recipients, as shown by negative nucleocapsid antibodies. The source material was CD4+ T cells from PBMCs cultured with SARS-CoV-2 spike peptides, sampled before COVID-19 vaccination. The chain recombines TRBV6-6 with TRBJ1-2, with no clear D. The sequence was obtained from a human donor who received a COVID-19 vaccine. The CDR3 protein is CASSYSGANYGYTF. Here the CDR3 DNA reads TGTGCCAGCAGTTACTCGGGAGCTAACTATGGCTACACCTTC.